These 6 T cell receptor beta chains share one sample of origin, sequenced in a study of T cells after yellow fever vaccination. TCRdb re-analysed the 5' RACE reads in MiXCR, keeping a single row per CDR3 protein. This table has over 250,000 distinct CDR3 sequences, about 5.2% appearing once. The source material was CD4+ T cells sorted from PBMCs, sampled on the day of the yellow fever booster vaccination. The source is a man aged 18 to 35 who received the YFV17D yellow fever vaccine.

The rearrangement joins TRBV24-1 to TRBJ2-6; D is perhaps TRBD1 (5 bases). The CDR3 extends over 15 amino acids. V dropped 3 bases and J dropped 4 bases, with 9 bases sitting between them. Looked up from germline, CDR1 is KGHDR and CDR2 is SFDVKD. This CDR3 reads CATSDSGAGANVLTF. The CDR3 bases are TGTGCCACCAGTGATAGTGGGGCCGGGGCCAACGTCCTGACTTTC.

This clonotype has just a few counts. The CDR3 protein is CASSWSPANEQFF. Here the CDR3 DNA reads TGTGCCAGCAGTTGGAGTCCGGCCAATGAGCAGTTCTTC. V is TRBV6-5 and J is TRBJ2-1, with D uncertain. This CDR3 region has 13 residues. V lost 4 bases, J lost 6 bases, and 10 bases lay in between. Germline-derived CDR1 and CDR2 are MNHEY and SVGAGI.

This clonotype was picked up many times. This rearrangement joins TRBV7-9 to TRBJ1-1; D perhaps matches TRBD1 (6 bases). The CDR3 runs 14 residues. The V and J ends lost 9 bases and 4 bases respectively, with 18 bases between them. Germline loops: CDR1 SEHNR, CDR2 FQNEAQ (reference sequence). Here the CDR3 reads CASNLGRGATEAFF. The CDR3 DNA sequence: TGTGCCAGTAATCTTGGACGGGGGGCCACTGAAGCTTTCTTT.

The chain joins TRBV4-3 to TRBJ2-1; 10 positions agree with TRBD2. Per the germline V gene, CDR1 is LGHNA and CDR2 is YSLEER. The CDR3 sequence is 17 residues long. Losses at the gene ends were 1 base for V and 10 bases for J; bases not matched to a gene: 13. CDR3 bases: TGCGCCAGCAGCCAAGTGCGGGGAGCGGGGGGGCTTAGGGAGCAGTTCTTC. Translation: CASSQVRGAGGLREQFF.

The rearrangement joins TRBV7-2 to TRBJ2-2, with D maybe TRBD1 (6 bases). The CDR3 length is 14 residues. Between the trimmed V and J ends, which lost 4 bases and 5 bases, there was a span of 11 bases. Germline CDR1 reads SGHTA; CDR2 reads FQGNSA. CDR3 residues: CASSYTGMTGELFF. CDR3 DNA: TGTGCCAGCAGCTACACAGGGATGACCGGGGAGCTGTTTTTT.

This clonotype showed up many times. This chain connects TRBV20-1 to TRBJ2-1; TRBD2 agrees at 8 bases. V lost 3 bases to trimming and J lost 4 bases; unmatched junction nucleotides: 8. This CDR3 has 15 residues. Germline lookup yields CDR1 DFQATT and CDR2 SNEGSKA (reference sequence). CDR3 sequence: CSASDAGGRYNEQFF. CDR3 in DNA: TGCAGTGCTAGCGACGCGGGGGGTCGATACAATGAGCAGTTCTTC.